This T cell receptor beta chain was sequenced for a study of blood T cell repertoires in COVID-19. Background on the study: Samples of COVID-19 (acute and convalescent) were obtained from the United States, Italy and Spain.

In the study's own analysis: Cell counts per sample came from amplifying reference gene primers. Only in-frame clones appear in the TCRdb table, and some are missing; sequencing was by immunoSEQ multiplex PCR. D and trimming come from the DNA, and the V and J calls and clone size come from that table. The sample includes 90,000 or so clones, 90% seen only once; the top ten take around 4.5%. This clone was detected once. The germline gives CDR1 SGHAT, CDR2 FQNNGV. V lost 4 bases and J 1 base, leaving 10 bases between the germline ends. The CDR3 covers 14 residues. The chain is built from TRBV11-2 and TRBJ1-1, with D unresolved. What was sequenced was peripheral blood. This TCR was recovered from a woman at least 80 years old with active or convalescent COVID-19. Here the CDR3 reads CASSSSGGNTEAFF. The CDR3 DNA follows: TGTGCCAGCAGCTCTTCTGGCGGGAACACTGAAGCTTTCTTT.